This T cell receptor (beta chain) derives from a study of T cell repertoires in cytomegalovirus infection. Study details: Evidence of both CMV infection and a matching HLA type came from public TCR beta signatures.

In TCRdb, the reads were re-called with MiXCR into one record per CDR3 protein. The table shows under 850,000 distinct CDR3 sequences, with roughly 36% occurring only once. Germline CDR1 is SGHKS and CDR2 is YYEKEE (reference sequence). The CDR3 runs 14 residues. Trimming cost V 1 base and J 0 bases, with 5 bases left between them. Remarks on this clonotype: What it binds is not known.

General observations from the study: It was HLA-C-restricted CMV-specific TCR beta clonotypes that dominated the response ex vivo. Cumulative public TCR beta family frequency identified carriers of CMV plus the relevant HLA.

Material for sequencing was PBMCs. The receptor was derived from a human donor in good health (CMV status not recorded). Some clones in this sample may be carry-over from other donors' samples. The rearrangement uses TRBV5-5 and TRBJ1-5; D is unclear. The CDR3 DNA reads TGTGCCAGCAGCTTGTGGCATAGCAATCAGCCCCAGCATTTT. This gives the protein CASSLWHSNQPQHF.